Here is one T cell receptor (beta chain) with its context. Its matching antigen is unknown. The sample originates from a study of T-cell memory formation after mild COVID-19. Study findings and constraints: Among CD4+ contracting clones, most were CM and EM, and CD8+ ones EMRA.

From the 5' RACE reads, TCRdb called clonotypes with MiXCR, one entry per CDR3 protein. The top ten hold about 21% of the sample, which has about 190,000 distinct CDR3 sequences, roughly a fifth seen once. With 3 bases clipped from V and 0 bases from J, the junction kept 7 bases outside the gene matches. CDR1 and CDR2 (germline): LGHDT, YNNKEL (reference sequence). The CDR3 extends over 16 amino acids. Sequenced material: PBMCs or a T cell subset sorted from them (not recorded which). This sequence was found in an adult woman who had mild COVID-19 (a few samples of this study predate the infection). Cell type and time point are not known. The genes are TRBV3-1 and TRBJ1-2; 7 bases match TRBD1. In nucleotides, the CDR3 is TGTGCCAGCAGCCACCCCACAGGGGACGCTAACTATGGCTACACCTTC. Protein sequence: CASSHPTGDANYGYTF.